The clone carrying this T cell receptor (beta chain) turned up a few times. V was pared by 7 bases and J by 2 bases, with 11 bases between. The CDR3 contains 13 residues. MiXCR, applied by TCRdb to the 5' RACE reads, yields one record per CDR3 protein. The table shows about 890,000 distinct CDR3 sequences, with 9% to 15% occurring only once. The data derive from a study of identical twins. These same records also appear under a second study, on yellow fever vaccine responses in identical twins.

What was sequenced was PBMCs. This chain links TRBV12-3 or TRBV12-4 with TRBJ1-2, with D hard to call. The sequence came from a woman aged 18-30 years in good health. CDR3 region: CASNETPNYGYTF. In DNA form, the CDR3 reads TGTGCCAGCAACGAGACACCAAACTATGGCTACACCTTC.